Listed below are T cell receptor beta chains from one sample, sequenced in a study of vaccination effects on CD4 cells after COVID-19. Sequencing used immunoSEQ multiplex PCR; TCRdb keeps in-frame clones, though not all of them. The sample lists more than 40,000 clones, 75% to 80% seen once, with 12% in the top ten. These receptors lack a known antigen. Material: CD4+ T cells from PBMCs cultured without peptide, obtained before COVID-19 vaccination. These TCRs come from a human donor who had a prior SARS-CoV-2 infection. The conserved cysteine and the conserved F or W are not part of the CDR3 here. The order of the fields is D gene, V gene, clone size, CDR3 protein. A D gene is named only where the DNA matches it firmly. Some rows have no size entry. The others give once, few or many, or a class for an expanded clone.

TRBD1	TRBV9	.	ASSDGQGSNQPQH
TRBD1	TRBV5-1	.	ASSWRQGQTDTQY
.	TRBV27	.	ASSPGRIFANNEKLF
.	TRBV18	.	ASSPSTNYNEQF
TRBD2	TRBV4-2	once	ASSQAGGGTTHPYEQY
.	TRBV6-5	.	ASRPIGQRTEAF
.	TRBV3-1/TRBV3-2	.	ASSSSDGETQY
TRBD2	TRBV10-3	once	AISEVSGPIPDTQY
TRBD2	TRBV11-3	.	ASCPGGPTDTQY
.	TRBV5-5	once	ASSKFRVSAPLH
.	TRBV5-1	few	ASSPPTGPLE
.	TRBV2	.	ASRTDNEKLF
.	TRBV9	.	ASSASRGSSISTDTQY
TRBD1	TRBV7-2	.	ASSLGTGSYEKLF
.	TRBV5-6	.	ASSLERYYEQY
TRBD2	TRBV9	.	ASSADGGGYNEQF
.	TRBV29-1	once	SVQGFGNTIY
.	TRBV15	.	ATSSGVSNTGELF
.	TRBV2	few	ASSRQSETQY
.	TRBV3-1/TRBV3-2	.	ASGRRERETQY
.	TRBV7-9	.	ASSGNMNTEAF
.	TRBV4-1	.	ASSQLLGNTEAF
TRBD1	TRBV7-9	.	ASSYSGTGVEKLF
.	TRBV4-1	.	ASSQGKEVIETQY
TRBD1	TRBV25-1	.	ASSGGQGAPDTQY
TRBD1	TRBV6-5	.	ASTPGQGGEKLF
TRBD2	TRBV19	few	ASSPRWGTSGNNEQF
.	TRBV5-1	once	ASRGDSQETQY
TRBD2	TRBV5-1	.	ASSLVASGRDEQF
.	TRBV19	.	ASSVLAVGRGNTIY
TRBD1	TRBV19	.	ASSIQTGGPGNQPQH
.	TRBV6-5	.	ASRTPGGNTIY
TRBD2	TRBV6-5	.	ASRASGGNEQF
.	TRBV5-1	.	ASSLDRGAQF
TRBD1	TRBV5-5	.	ASSVGTGTTFYGYT
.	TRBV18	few	ASSPLGRGESPLH
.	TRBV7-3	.	ASSPAAYNEQF
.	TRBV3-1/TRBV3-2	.	ASSRGDGYT
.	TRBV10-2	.	ATYRAGAADYGYT
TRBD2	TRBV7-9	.	ASSLLAGAPWEQY
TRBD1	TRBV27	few	ASSLGQALINEKLF
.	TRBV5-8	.	ASSRGGKDTQY
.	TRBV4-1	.	ASSQKTASSYNEQF
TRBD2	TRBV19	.	ASSPPGLASGTDTQY
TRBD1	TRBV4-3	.	ASSPIPGGLGGYT
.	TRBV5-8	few	ASRNLGNTIY
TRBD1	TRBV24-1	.	ATVSGTALIRSGNTIY
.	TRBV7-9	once	ASSLNTGELF
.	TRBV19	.	ASSHLSEQY
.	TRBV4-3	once	ASSQDFGTLLGNTIY
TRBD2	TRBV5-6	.	ASSPTSGDQETQY
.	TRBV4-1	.	ASSQPTTGVHEQF
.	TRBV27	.	ASSLFANTGELF